These 23 T cell receptor beta chains came from one sample sequenced in a study of metastatic and nonmetastatic thyroid tumors (dated by TCRdb to about 2020). The library was made by PCR. Data came from an Illumina HiSeq 4000. TCRdb applied fastp at Q25 and MiXCR to the public reads, then kept only in-frame beta chains. For this sample there are some 38,000 clones; approximately 13% appear just once. The top ten clones comprise more than 8% of the sample. None of the patients had been given any treatment before thyroid surgery. Sequencing was carried out using blood. Source of these receptors: a female donor with papillary thyroid cancer or a benign thyroid nodule (not recorded which). Some clones in this sample may be carry-over from other donors' samples.

This clone has at least ten counts. This sequence joins TRBV4-1 and TRBJ1-5; D not certain. CDR3 length equals 15 residues. CDR1 and CDR2 from the germline V gene are MGHRA and YSYEKL. V was clipped by 0 bases and J by 3 bases, with 9 bases between them. The CDR3 region is CASSQDRVTNQPQHF. DNA for the CDR3: TGCGCCAGCAGCCAAGATCGGGTAACCAATCAGCCCCAGCATTTT.

This clone was seen at least ten times. CDR3: CASSFTRGRNTEAFF. As DNA, the CDR3 is TGTGCCAGCAGCTTTACCAGGGGGAGGAACACTGAAGCTTTCTTT. The chain combines TRBV5-6 with TRBJ1-1, with 7 bases lining up with TRBD1. CDR3 length: 15 residues. Trimming took 2 bases from V and 1 from J; bases not matched to a gene: 5. In germline, CDR1 is SGHDT, CDR2 YYEEEE.

This clone was detected many times. The chain recombines TRBV11-2 with TRBJ1-1; 9 positions match TRBD1. The CDR3 length is 16 residues. The trim removed 6 bases at V and 6 bases at J, leaving 14 bases unmatched. CDR1 and CDR2 from the germline V gene are SGHAT and FQNNGV. The CDR3: CASSADRGASRAEAFF. In DNA form, the CDR3 reads TGTGCCAGCAGTGCTGACAGGGGGGCCTCTAGGGCTGAAGCTTTCTTT.

At least ten counts were recorded for this clone. This sequence joins TRBV27 and TRBJ1-2, with no clear D. V lost 6 bases and J 4 bases, leaving 18 bases between the germline ends. The CDR3 totals 15 residues. Germline CDR1 and CDR2: MNHEY and SMNVEV (reference sequence). The chain's CDR3 is CASRRRSSTSYGYTF. CDR3 bases: TGTGCCAGCAGGCGCCGATCGTCAACCTCCTATGGCTACACCTTC.

V gene TRBV18 combines with J gene TRBJ2-2; the D gene is possibly TRBD1 (6 bases). This CDR3 spans 15 amino acids. With 6 bases removed from V and 4 bases from J, the gap between germline ends came to 15 bases. Germline CDR1 and CDR2: KGHSH and LQKENI. The CDR3 DNA is TGTGCCAGCTCTCGGCCGCAGGGGACCACCGGGGAGCTGTTTTTT. This encodes CASSRPQGTTGELFF.

This clone was counted many times. CDR3 in amino acids: CASSLSNLADEQYF. The CDR3 coding sequence is TGCGCCAGCAGCTTGTCGAATTTGGCGGACGAGCAGTACTTC. The chain joins TRBV5-1 to TRBJ2-7, with D unclear. This CDR3 spans 14 amino acids. CDR1 and CDR2 from the germline V gene are SGHRS and YFSETQ. The V end lost 1 base, the J end lost 5 bases, and 13 bases lay between the germline ends.

This clone turned up a few times. The chain couples TRBV9 to TRBJ1-2; D gene uncertain. The V end was cut by 4 bases, the J end by 5 bases, with 9 bases between. Per germline, CDR1 SGDLS and CDR2 YYNGEE. The CDR3 is made up of 12 amino acids. This CDR3 reads CASSSTQYGYTF. CDR3 coding DNA: TGTGCCAGCAGCTCTACTCAATATGGCTACACCTTC.

The chain joins TRBV5-4 to TRBJ2-2; D possibly corresponds to TRBD2 (6 bases). Looked up from germline, CDR1 is SGHNT and CDR2 is YYREEE (reference sequence). CDR3 length: 15 amino acids. The V end lost 2 bases, the J end lost 6 bases, and 14 bases lay between the germline ends. This CDR3 reads CASSFGGVRAGELFF. The DNA for the CDR3 is TGTGCCAGCAGCTTTGGCGGGGTTCGAGCCGGGGAGCTGTTTTTT.

This clone occurred many times. The chain joins TRBV6-1 to TRBJ2-4; TRBD2 matches at 9 bases. The CDR3 extends over 18 amino acids. Germline V gene data show CDR1 as MNHNS and CDR2 as SASEGT. J was trimmed by 7 bases and V by 0 bases; bases with no gene match: 13. In DNA, the CDR3 is TGTGCCAGCAGTGAAGCTTTCCTAGCGGGGTCCAGAAGGAACATTCAGTACTTC. This codes for CASSEAFLAGSRRNIQYF.

The sample holds many counts of this clone. The rearrangement links TRBV7-2 to TRBJ2-7, with a possible D match to TRBD2 (6 bases). The V end was cut by 4 bases, the J end by 0 bases, with 13 bases between. The CDR3 extends over 15 amino acids. Germline lookup yields CDR1 SGHTA and CDR2 FQGNSA. The DNA for the CDR3 is TGTGCCAGCAGCTGGTTAGCGGTACCCTCCTACGAGCAGTACTTC. Its translation: CASSWLAVPSYEQYF.

This clone was observed at least ten times. V gene TRBV7-2 combines with J gene TRBJ2-7; 8 positions match TRBD1. This CDR3 is built from 15 residues. Trimming removed 5 bases from V and 0 bases from J; junction bases left unmatched: 6. Per the germline V gene, CDR1 is SGHTA and CDR2 is FQGNSA. The CDR3 sequence is CASSRGQGSSYEQYF. The CDR3, as DNA: TGTGCCAGCAGCCGAGGACAGGGAAGCTCCTACGAGCAGTACTTC.

This clone was counted many times. The chain links TRBV5-4 to TRBJ1-5; 8 nucleotides line up with TRBD1. There are 17 residues in the CDR3. The V segment lost 3 bases and the J segment 7 bases; nucleotides outside the gene matches: 15. The germline V gene encodes CDR1 SGHNT and CDR2 YYREEE (reference sequence). This CDR3 is CASSWGTGSTTGQPQHF. CDR3 in DNA: TGTGCCAGCAGCTGGGGGACAGGTTCAACCACGGGGCAGCCCCAGCATTTT. Full variable domain (missing parts from reference TRBV5-4 and TRBJ1-5): ETGVTQSPTHLIKTRGQQVTLRCSSQSGHNTVSWYQQALGQGPQFIFQYYREEENGRGNFPPRFSGLQFPNYSSELNVNALELDDSALYLCASSWGTGSTTGQPQHFGDGTRLSIL.

This clone has at least ten counts. The CDR3 DNA is TGTGCCAGCAGCTTGGTACGGGGTGAGCAGTTCTTC. The encoded protein is CASSLVRGEQFF. The chain joins TRBV5-5 to TRBJ2-1; D is possibly TRBD2 (5 bases). Germline CDR1 and CDR2: SGHKS and YYEKEE (reference sequence). V lost 0 bases and J lost 9, with 7 bases in between. This CDR3 is 12 amino acids long.

This clone was found many times. The V gene is TRBV14, the J gene TRBJ2-3, with 11 bases fitting TRBD1. The CDR3 contains 18 residues. Germline-derived CDR1 and CDR2 are SGHDN and FVKESK. The trim removed 3 bases at V and 7 bases at J, leaving 15 bases unmatched. The CDR3 DNA sequence: TGTGCCAGCAGCCAGAGCCCCGGAAGGACAGGGGGCCCGTATACGCAGTATTTT. It is translated as CASSQSPGRTGGPYTQYF.

There are many counts of this clone. This chain uses TRBV28 with TRBJ2-1; the match to TRBD2 covers 11 bases. Looked up from germline, CDR1 is MDHEN and CDR2 is SYDVKM. V shed 4 bases, J shed 10 bases, and the junction held 12 bases outside the gene matches. The CDR3 length is 16 residues. The chain's CDR3 is CASSSETSGRLGEQFF. The CDR3 nucleotides read TGTGCCAGCAGTTCCGAAACTAGCGGGAGACTGGGGGAGCAGTTCTTC.

This clone came up many times. One junction end does not reproduce the germline sequence, and a read error may be involved. The rearrangement links TRBV30 to TRBJ1-2; TRBD1 agrees at 7 bases. Per germline, CDR1 GTSNPN and CDR2 SVGIG (reference sequence). The CDR3 consists of 14 residues. CDR3 DNA: TGTGCCTGGAGTTCAGGGGGGAATAACTGTGGCTACACCTTC. It is translated as CAWSSGGNNCGYTF.

In its sample, this clone was seen many times. The identical CDR3 is also encoded by other nucleotide sequences in the sample. This chain connects TRBV20-1 to TRBJ2-1; 14 bases match TRBD2. With V trimmed by 5 bases and J by 6 bases, 3 bases remained unmatched. This CDR3 spans 14 amino acids. Per the germline V gene, CDR1 is DFQATT and CDR2 is SNEGSKA (reference sequence). CDR3 sequence reads: CSAAGTSGSNEQFF. DNA for the CDR3: TGCAGTGCTGCCGGGACTAGCGGGAGCAATGAGCAGTTCTTC.

The table lists this clone with many counts. The V and J genes are TRBV13 and TRBJ1-2; 7 nucleotides agree with TRBD1. Unmatched junction bases numbered 4, after V lost 5 bases and J lost 7 bases. The CDR3 has 12 residues. Germline loops: CDR1 PRHDT, CDR2 FYEKMQ (reference sequence). This chain's CDR3 is CASSNGQAGYTF. The CDR3 DNA follows: TGTGCCAGCAGCAACGGACAGGCTGGCTACACCTTC.

This clone was recorded a few times. A much larger clone is a single base away; this may be a read error. This specimen includes other DNA sequences encoding the same CDR3. The chain couples TRBV2 to TRBJ1-1; possible D gene TRBD1, 5 bases. Germline loops: CDR1 SNHLY, CDR2 FYNNEI. V was trimmed by 8 bases and J by 5 bases, leaving 21 bases between them. The CDR3 is 15 amino acids. The CDR3 nucleotides read TGTGCCAGCCTTGGGGCGGGGTATGGAAGGACTGAAGCTTTCTTT. Translating it yields CASLGAGYGRTEAFF.

This clone was seen many times. The chain couples TRBV28 to TRBJ2-7; TRBD1 aligns across 9 bases. Unmatched junction bases numbered 4, after V lost 4 bases and J lost 0 bases. The CDR3 totals 15 residues. Germline values: CDR1 MDHEN, CDR2 SYDVKM. The CDR3 reads CASSSQGAVSYEQYF. As DNA, the CDR3 is TGTGCCAGCAGTTCACAGGGGGCCGTCTCCTACGAGCAGTACTTC.

Concerning this clone itself: With a much larger clone just one base away, this may be a read error. The same CDR3 arises from other DNA sequences in this sample as well. The chain is built from TRBV20-1 and TRBJ2-2; weak D call: TRBD1 (5 bases). Looked up from germline, CDR1 is DFQATT and CDR2 is SNEGSKA (reference sequence). V lost 5 bases and J lost 3, with 16 bases in between. The CDR3 length is 15 residues. Here the CDR3 DNA reads TGCAGTGCTCCGAACCTTCAGGGCGACACCGGGGAGCTGTTTTTT. Translation gives CSAPNLQGDTGELFF.

This clone has ten or more counts. The gene calls are TRBV25-1 and TRBJ2-7, with D unresolved. Germline V CDR1 and CDR2: MGHDK, SYGVNS. The V and J ends lost 5 bases and 4 bases respectively, with 12 bases between them. This CDR3 contains 13 residues. The CDR3 spells CASSPPLQYEQYF. The CDR3 DNA is TGTGCCAGCAGTCCTCCCCTCCAATACGAGCAGTACTTC.

This chain uses TRBV6-5 with TRBJ2-5; D remains unclear. Trimming stripped 4 bases from V and 7 bases from J, with 19 bases between. The CDR3 spans 15 residues. Germline lookup yields CDR1 MNHEY and CDR2 SVGAGI. The CDR3 loop reads CASSSSLTYPGTQYF. As DNA, the CDR3 is TGTGCCAGCAGTTCGTCACTCACCTACCCTGGGACCCAGTACTTC.